The 27 T cell receptor beta chains presented below share a single source sample, sequenced in a study of vaccination and CD4 T cells after COVID-19. Sequencing of the DNA from cultured CD4+ T cells was carried out with the Oncomine TCR Beta short-read assay. MiXCR, run by TCRdb on the PCR reads, gives a single entry per CDR3 protein. This sample has about 7,400 distinct CDR3 sequences, with around 53% found just once. These receptors have no identified antigens. Sample treatment: 10-day PBMC culture with coronavirus spike peptide pools or control peptides (ViraFEST assay). Before the COVID-19 pandemic (2011-2018), CD4+ T cells were obtained from the unexposed donor. The sequencing sample was made of CD4+ T cells from blood, cultured in vitro. The receptor set was obtained from a human donor in good health.

The J gene is TRBJ1-4, the V gene TRBV20-1; 10 bases align to TRBD1. This CDR3 contains 13 residues. The germline CDR1 and CDR2 sequences are DFQATT and SNEGSKA (reference sequence). Unmatched junction bases numbered 3, after V lost 4 bases and J lost 7 bases. This CDR3 is CSAKTGGREKLFF. The DNA of the CDR3 is TGCAGTGCTAAGACAGGGGGCCGTGAAAAACTGTTTTTT.

In its sample, this clonotype was seen a few times. The chain has TRBV24-1 and TRBJ1-2; D not certain. The CDR3 is 14 amino acids. With 3 bases removed from V and 8 bases from J, the gap between germline ends came to 15 bases. The germline V gene has CDR1 KGHDR and CDR2 SFDVKD. The CDR3 DNA follows: TGTGCCACCAGTGATCCCCCGGGTTCCCCCGGCTACACCTTC. It encodes CATSDPPGSPGYTF.

The V call is TRBV20-1, the J call TRBJ2-3, with D hard to call. Germline V gene sequence: CDR1 DFQATT, CDR2 SNEGSKA (reference sequence). The CDR3 extends over 13 amino acids. Between the trimmed V and J ends, which lost 5 bases and 0 bases, there was a span of 9 bases. The CDR3 DNA is TGCAGTGCTTACGGTGAAAGCACAGATACGCAGTATTTT. Amino acids: CSAYGESTDTQYF.

The genes are TRBV28 and TRBJ1-1; maybe TRBD1 (6 bases). The CDR3 totals 15 residues. Trimming took off 2 bases at V and 0 bases at J, with 10 bases between the two ends. The V gene's germline CDR1 is MDHEN and CDR2 SYDVKM. The CDR3 sequence: CASSLDQGMNTEAFF. In DNA, the CDR3 is TGTGCCAGCAGTTTAGATCAGGGGATGAACACTGAAGCTTTCTTT.

This clonotype was counted between two and nine times. CDR3 amino acids: CAWSVRSNPLYGYTF. In DNA form, the CDR3 reads TGTGCCTGGAGTGTACGGTCCAATCCCCTTTATGGCTACACCTTC. The rearrangement uses TRBV30 and TRBJ1-2; D ambiguous. The germline V gene has CDR1 GTSNPN and CDR2 SVGIG (reference sequence). V dropped 0 bases and J dropped 5 bases, with 16 bases sitting between them. This CDR3 contains 15 residues.

V is TRBV27 and J is TRBJ2-5; TRBD2 might be the D (7 bases). The germline V gene has CDR1 MNHEY and CDR2 SMNVEV (reference sequence). V lost 2 bases and J 0 bases, leaving 10 bases between the germline ends. The CDR3 is 15 residues long. CDR3 bases: TGTGCCAGCAGTTTAGTCGGGGGGCACCAAGAGACCCAGTACTTC. It yields the protein CASSLVGGHQETQYF.

The CDR3, as DNA: TGTGCCAGCAGCTTGAGGGCGGGGGGTTACAATGAGCAGTTCTTC. Translated: CASSLRAGGYNEQFF. The rearrangement joins TRBV5-4 to TRBJ2-1, with 8 bases matching TRBD2. CDR1 and CDR2 (germline): SGHNT, YYREEE (reference sequence). Trimming cost V 1 base and J 4 bases; bases outside gene matches: 4. The CDR3 sequence is 15 residues long. The variable domain in full, completed from reference TRBV5-4 and TRBJ2-1, reads ETGVTQSPTHLIKTRGQQVTLRCSSQSGHNTVSWYQQALGQGPQFIFQYYREEENGRGNFPPRFSGLQFPNYSSELNVNALELDDSALYLCASSLRAGGYNEQFFGPGTRLTVL.

The sample holds a few counts of this clonotype. The V and J genes are TRBV6-4 and TRBJ2-1, with TRBD2 identical over 7 bases. The CDR3 is made up of 13 amino acids. The germline V gene encodes CDR1 MRHNA and CDR2 SNTAGT. J gave up 7 bases and V 5 bases, and 5 bases lay outside the gene matches. The DNA for the CDR3 is TGTGCCAGCAGTCATAGGGAGGGGAATGAGCAGTTCTTC. It is translated as CASSHREGNEQFF.

The rearrangement uses TRBV6-5 and TRBJ2-5; a weak D match, TRBD1 (6 bases). Trimming stripped 2 bases from V and 2 bases from J, with 9 bases between. CDR3 length: 14 residues. The germline CDR1 and CDR2 sequences are MNHEY and SVGAGI. The CDR3 nucleotides read TGTGCCAGCAGTTACACTGGACAGCAAGAGACCCAGTACTTC. It encodes CASSYTGQQETQYF.

This chain connects TRBV27 to TRBJ1-3; TRBD1 is a possible D gene (5 bases). This CDR3 contains 15 residues. V dropped 6 bases and J dropped 0 bases, with 12 bases sitting between them. Germline lookup yields CDR1 MNHEY and CDR2 SMNVEV (reference sequence). The CDR3 loop is CASSIGHASGNTIYF. The CDR3 DNA sequence: TGTGCCAGCAGCATAGGACATGCCTCTGGAAACACCATATATTTT.

The rearrangement joins TRBV11-2 to TRBJ2-2; 10 bases agree with TRBD2. In germline, CDR1 is SGHAT, CDR2 FQNNGV. This CDR3 has 16 residues. The ends lost 6 bases at V and 4 bases at J; junction bases unmatched: 8. CDR3 nucleotide sequence: TGTGCCAGCAGATCAGTAGCGGGGGGCTTCACCGGGGAGCTGTTTTTT. Its protein is CASRSVAGGFTGELFF.

The rearrangement links TRBV30 to TRBJ1-2, with 10 bases identical to TRBD1. The CDR3 is 16 residues long. Per the germline V gene, CDR1 is GTSNPN and CDR2 is SVGIG (reference sequence). The junction had 7 bases not matched to a gene; V was cut back by 0 bases and J by 3 bases. The CDR3 DNA follows: TGTGCCTGGAGTGTAGGCCCGACAGGGGGCGACTATGGCTACACCTTC. The encoded protein is CAWSVGPTGGDYGYTF. Full variable domain (rest looked up from reference TRBV30 and TRBJ1-2): SQTIHQWPATLVQPVGSPLSLECTVEGTSNPNLYWYRQAAGRGLQLLFYSVGIGQISSEVPQNLSASRPQDRQFILSSKKLLLSDSGFYLCAWSVGPTGGDYGYTFGSGTRLTVV.

Relative to its sample, this clonotype is medium-sized. The J gene is TRBJ1-5, the V gene TRBV25-1, with D perhaps matching TRBD1 (5 bases). V was shortened by 3 bases and J by 1 base, with 7 bases between the two germline ends. The germline V gene encodes CDR1 MGHDK and CDR2 SYGVNS. CDR3 length: 14 residues. CDR3 amino acids: CASSDWDSNQPQHF. As DNA, the CDR3 is TGTGCCAGCAGTGATTGGGACAGCAATCAGCCCCAGCATTTT.

The chain has TRBV6-1 and TRBJ2-2; 8 bases match TRBD1. CDR3 length equals 13 residues. Trimming at V came to 7 bases and at J to 6 bases, leaving 4 bases not matched to a gene. Germline assignment: CDR1 MNHNS and CDR2 SASEGT. CDR3 bases: TGTGCCAGCACCGACAGGGGATCCGGGGAGCTGTTTTTT. Its translation: CASTDRGSGELFF.

This clonotype was detected only once. The J gene is TRBJ2-1, the V gene TRBV6-4, with D unclear. The V gene lost 4 bases and the J gene lost 3 bases, with 7 bases spanning the gap. Germline CDR1 MRHNA, CDR2 SNTAGT. This CDR3 has 13 residues. In DNA, the CDR3 is TGTGCCAGCAGTGCAACCATCTACAATGAGCAGTTCTTC. Amino acid sequence: CASSATIYNEQFF.

The chain recombines TRBV6-1 with TRBJ1-3, with 12 positions matching TRBD1. This CDR3 has 15 amino acids. Trimming removed 5 bases from V and 8 bases from J; junction bases left unmatched: 7. Per the germline V gene, CDR1 is MNHNS and CDR2 is SASEGT. The CDR3 nucleotides read TGTGCCAGCAGTCTACGGGACAGGGGGCAATACACCATATATTTT. Protein product: CASSLRDRGQYTIYF.

In this sample, this clonotype turned up a few times. V usage is TRBV10-3 and J usage is TRBJ1-5, with D possibly TRBD1 on 5 matching bases. Looked up from germline, CDR1 is ENHRY and CDR2 is SYGVKD. CDR3 length: 13 residues. Trimming shortened V by 7 bases and J by 4 bases, and 11 bases separated the two germline ends. CDR3 loop: CAIKDSENQPQHF. The CDR3 DNA reads TGTGCCATCAAAGACAGCGAGAATCAGCCCCAGCATTTT.

V and J are TRBV10-2 and TRBJ1-5, with TRBD1 identical over 7 bases. This CDR3 is built from 14 residues. Germline values: CDR1 WSHSY, CDR2 SAAADI. V was clipped by 7 bases and J by 0 bases; unmatched bases: 3. Here the CDR3 reads CASTDRDSNQPQHF. DNA of the CDR3: TGCGCCAGCACCGACAGGGATAGCAATCAGCCCCAGCATTTT.

This clonotype was detected only a few times. V usage is TRBV15 and J usage is TRBJ1-4, with D tentatively TRBD1 (5 bases). The V and J ends lost 7 bases and 2 bases respectively, with 8 bases between them. This CDR3 contains 13 residues. CDR1 and CDR2 from the germline V gene are LNHNV and YYDKDF (reference sequence). CDR3 coding DNA: TGTGCCACCAACCGGGACACTAATGAAAAACTGTTTTTT. The encoded protein is CATNRDTNEKLFF.

This clonotype has a handful of counts. J is TRBJ2-4 and V is TRBV6-1; D ambiguous. Trimming removed 7 bases at V and 1 base at J, with 11 bases between. The CDR3 is 14 residues long. CDR1 is MNHNS and CDR2 is SASEGT in the germline V gene. The CDR3 bases are TGTGCCAGCACCTCTCGGGTGGCCAAAAACATTCAGTACTTC. Its protein product is CASTSRVAKNIQYF.

This clonotype was counted a few times. The rearrangement joins TRBV6-5 to TRBJ2-2; 9 nucleotides agree with TRBD2. V trimming: 2 bases; J trimming: 2 bases; junction bases outside the gene matches: 6. CDR3 length equals 17 residues. Germline V gives CDR1 MNHEY, CDR2 SVGAGI. In DNA form, the CDR3 reads TGTGCCAGCAGTTACGCTCGGCGGGGGGGCAACACCGGGGAGCTGTTTTTT. This sequence encodes CASSYARRGGNTGELFF.

The rearrangement joins TRBV7-2 to TRBJ1-1; the D is unclear. Looked up from germline, CDR1 is SGHTA and CDR2 is FQGNSA. V gave up 2 bases and J gave up 5 bases, with 15 bases separating them. This CDR3 has 15 amino acids. The CDR3 DNA reads as TGTGCCAGCAGCTTATTAGGTACACTAGGAACTGAAGCTTTCTTT. Translating gives CASSLLGTLGTEAFF.

This chain uses TRBV7-9 with TRBJ1-3; D ambiguous. There are 14 residues in the CDR3. The germline V and J ends were trimmed by 5 bases and 0 bases, with 8 bases remaining between them. Germline lookup yields CDR1 SEHNR and CDR2 FQNEAQ (reference sequence). Written as DNA, the CDR3 is TGTGCCAGCAGCAGGCAGAGCTCTGGAAACACCATATATTTT. Its translation is CASSRQSSGNTIYF.

This clonotype was observed a handful of times. The rearrangement links TRBV7-2 to TRBJ2-5, with a tentative D call TRBD2 (6 bases). This CDR3 contains 15 residues. V was trimmed by 5 bases and J by 2 bases, leaving 15 bases between them. Germline CDR1 and CDR2: SGHTA and FQGNSA. CDR3 loop: CASSLMGDFQETQYF. In nucleotides, the CDR3 is TGTGCCAGCAGCCTAATGGGGGACTTTCAAGAGACCCAGTACTTC.

This clonotype turned up a few times. The genes are TRBV27 and TRBJ1-4, with TRBD1 identical over 8 bases. J lost 6 bases, V lost 5 bases, and 8 bases had no gene match. The length of the CDR3 is 15 residues. Germline-derived CDR1 and CDR2 are MNHEY and SMNVEV (reference sequence). CDR3 nucleotide sequence: TGTGCCAGCAGTCCTAAAACAGGGGGGGATGAAAAACTGTTTTTT. Encoded protein: CASSPKTGGDEKLFF.

This clonotype was counted a few times. The chain carries TRBV5-8 and TRBJ1-1; the D gene is possibly TRBD1 (6 bases). This CDR3 has 12 amino acids. CDR1 SGHTS and CDR2 YDEGEE come from the germline V gene. The ends were cut back, 5 bases at V and 10 bases at J, with 15 bases in the middle. As DNA, the CDR3 is TGTGCCAGCAGAATCTTCAGGGGCGGAGCTTTCTTT. It is translated as CASRIFRGGAFF.

The rearrangement uses TRBV20-1 and TRBJ2-3; TRBD2 aligns across 8 bases. Germline V lookup: CDR1 DFQATT, CDR2 SNEGSKA (reference sequence). The CDR3 spans 16 residues. V lost 5 bases and J lost 0; bases outside the gene matches: 10. The CDR3 loop is CSAQRGWALSTDTQYF. The CDR3 DNA is TGCAGTGCTCAGCGGGGGTGGGCCCTAAGCACAGATACGCAGTATTTT.